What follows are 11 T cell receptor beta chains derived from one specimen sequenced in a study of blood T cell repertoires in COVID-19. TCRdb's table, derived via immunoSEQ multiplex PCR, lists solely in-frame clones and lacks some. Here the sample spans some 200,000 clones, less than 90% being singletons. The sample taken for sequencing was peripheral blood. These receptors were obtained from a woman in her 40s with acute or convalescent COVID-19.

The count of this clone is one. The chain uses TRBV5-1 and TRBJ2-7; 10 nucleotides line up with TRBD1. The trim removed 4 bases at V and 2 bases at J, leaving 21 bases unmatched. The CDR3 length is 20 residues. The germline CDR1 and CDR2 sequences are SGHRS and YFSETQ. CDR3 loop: CASSPVPIAVAGQGTYEQYF. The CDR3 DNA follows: TGCGCCAGCAGCCCTGTGCCCATCGCCGTAGCGGGACAGGGGACCTACGAGCAGTACTTC.

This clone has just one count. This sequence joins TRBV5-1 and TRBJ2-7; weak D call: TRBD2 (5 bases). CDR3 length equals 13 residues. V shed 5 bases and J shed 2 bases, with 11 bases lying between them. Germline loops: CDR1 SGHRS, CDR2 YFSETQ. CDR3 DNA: TGCGCCAGCAGGACCGGGATAACCTACGAGCAGTACTTC. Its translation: CASRTGITYEQYF.

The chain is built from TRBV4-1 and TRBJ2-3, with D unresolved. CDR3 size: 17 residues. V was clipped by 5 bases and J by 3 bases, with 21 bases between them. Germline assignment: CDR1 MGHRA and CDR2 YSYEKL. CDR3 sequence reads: CASSFDLGLTTTDTQYF. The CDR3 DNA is TGCGCCAGCAGCTTCGACCTGGGCCTAACGACGACAGATACGCAGTATTTT.

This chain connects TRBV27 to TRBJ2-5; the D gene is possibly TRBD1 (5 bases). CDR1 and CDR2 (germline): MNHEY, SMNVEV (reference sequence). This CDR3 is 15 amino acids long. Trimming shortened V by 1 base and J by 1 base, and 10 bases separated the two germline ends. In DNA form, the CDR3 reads TGTGCCAGCAGTTTATTCGCAGGGATCCAAGAGACCCAGTACTTC. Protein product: CASSLFAGIQETQYF.

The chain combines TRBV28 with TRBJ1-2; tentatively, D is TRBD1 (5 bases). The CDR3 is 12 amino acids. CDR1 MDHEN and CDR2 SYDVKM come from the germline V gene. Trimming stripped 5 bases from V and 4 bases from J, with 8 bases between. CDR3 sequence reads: CASSVQVYGYTF. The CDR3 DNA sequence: TGTGCCAGCAGTGTACAGGTCTATGGCTACACCTTC.

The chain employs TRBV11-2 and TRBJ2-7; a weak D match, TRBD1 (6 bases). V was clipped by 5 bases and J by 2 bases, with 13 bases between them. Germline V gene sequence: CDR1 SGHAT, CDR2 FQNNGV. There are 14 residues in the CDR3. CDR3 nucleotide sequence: TGTGCCAGCAGCCTACTCACAGGGACCTACGAGCAGTACTTC. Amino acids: CASSLLTGTYEQYF. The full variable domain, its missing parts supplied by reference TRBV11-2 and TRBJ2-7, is EAGVAQSPRYKIIEKRQSVAFWCNPISGHATLYWYQQILGQGPKLLIQFQNNGVVDDSQLPKDRFSAERLKGVDSTLKIQPAKLEDSAVYLCASSLLTGTYEQYFGPGTRLTVT.

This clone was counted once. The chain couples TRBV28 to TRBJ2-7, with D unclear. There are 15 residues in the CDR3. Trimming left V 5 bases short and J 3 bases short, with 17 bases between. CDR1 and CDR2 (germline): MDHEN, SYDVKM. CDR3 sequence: CASSPPLRRFYEQYF. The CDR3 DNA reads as TGTGCCAGCAGTCCACCCCTTAGGAGATTCTACGAGCAGTACTTC.

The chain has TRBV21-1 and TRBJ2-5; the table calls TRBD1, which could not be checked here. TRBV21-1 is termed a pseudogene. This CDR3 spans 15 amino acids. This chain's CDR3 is CASSKEGTGIETQYF. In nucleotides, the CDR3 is TGTGCCAGCAGCAAAGAGGGGACAGGGATTGAGACCCAGTACTTC.

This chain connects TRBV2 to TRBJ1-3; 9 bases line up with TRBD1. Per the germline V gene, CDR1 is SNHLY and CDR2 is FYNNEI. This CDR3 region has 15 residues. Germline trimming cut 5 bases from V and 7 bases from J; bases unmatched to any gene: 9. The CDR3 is CASSLRDRVANTIYF. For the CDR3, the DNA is TGTGCCAGCAGTCTCCGGGACAGGGTGGCGAACACCATATATTTT.

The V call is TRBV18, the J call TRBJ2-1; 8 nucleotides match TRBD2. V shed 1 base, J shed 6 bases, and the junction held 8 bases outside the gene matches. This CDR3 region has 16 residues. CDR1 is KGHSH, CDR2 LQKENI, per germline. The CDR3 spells CASSPLPGGPSNEQFF. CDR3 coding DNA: TGTGCCAGCTCACCACTCCCGGGAGGGCCAAGCAATGAGCAGTTCTTC.

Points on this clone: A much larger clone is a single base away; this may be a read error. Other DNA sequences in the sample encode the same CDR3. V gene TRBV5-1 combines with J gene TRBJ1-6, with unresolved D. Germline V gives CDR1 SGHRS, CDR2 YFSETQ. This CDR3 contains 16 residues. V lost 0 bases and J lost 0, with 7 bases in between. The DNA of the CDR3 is TGCGCCAGCAGCTTGGTGGTGAGCTCCTATAATTCACCCCTCCACTTT. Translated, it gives CASSLVVSSYNSPLHF.